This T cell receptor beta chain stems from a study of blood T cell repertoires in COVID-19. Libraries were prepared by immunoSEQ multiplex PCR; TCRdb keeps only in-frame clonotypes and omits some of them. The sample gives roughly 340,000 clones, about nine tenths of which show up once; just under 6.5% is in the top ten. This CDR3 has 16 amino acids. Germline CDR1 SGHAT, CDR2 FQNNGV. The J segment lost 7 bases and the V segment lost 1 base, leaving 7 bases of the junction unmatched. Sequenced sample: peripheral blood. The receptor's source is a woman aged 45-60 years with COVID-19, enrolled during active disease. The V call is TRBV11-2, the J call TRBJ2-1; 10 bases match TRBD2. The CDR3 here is CASSLAASGSYNEQFF. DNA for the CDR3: TGTGCCAGCAGCTTAGCCGCTAGCGGGAGTTATAATGAGCAGTTCTTC.